These T cell receptor beta chains were read from a single sample in a study of Graves' ophthalmopathy and Graves' hyperthyroidism. TCRdb used MiXCR to reprocess the multiplex PCR reads, holding one entry per CDR3 protein. The table includes about 660,000 distinct CDR3 sequences, approximately 39% detected once. The sequencing sample was made of peripheral blood. These receptors originate from an adult man with Graves' ophthalmopathy. CDR3s include the opening cysteine and the closing phenylalanine or tryptophan. A D gene is named only where the DNA matches it firmly. A row's size may be missing; if present it is once, few, many or a size class.

clone_size	v_call	d_call	j_call	cdr3_nt	cdr3_aa
many	TRBV4-2	-	TRBJ1-2	TGTGCCAGCAGCCAAGATCTGGGGAGCGGCTACACCTTC	CASSQDLGSGYTF
-	TRBV2	-	TRBJ1-4	TGTGCCAGCAGACAGGTAGCGAGGGGTGAAAAACTGTTTTTT	CASRQVARGEKLFF
-	TRBV6-1	-	TRBJ2-7	TGTGCCAGCAGTGAACGGCGGTGGAGCTCCTACGAGCAGTACTTC	CASSERRWSSYEQYF
-	TRBV4-1	TRBD1	TRBJ2-6	TGCGCCAGCAGCCAGGTTAATCAGGGGGCGGGCGGGGCCAACGTCCTGACTTTC	CASSQVNQGAGGANVLTF
-	TRBV7-9	TRBD2	TRBJ2-2	TGTGCCAGCAGCCTAAACGGACGGGGGGGCACCGGGGAGCTGTTTTTT	CASSLNGRGGTGELFF
many	TRBV12-3/TRBV12-4	-	TRBJ1-4	TGTGCCAGCAGGGTTGGAGGCGCGGAAAAACTGTTTTTT	CASRVGGAEKLFF
many	TRBV10-3	-	TRBJ1-1	TGTGCCATCAGTGATCCCGTTCCGAACACTGAAGCTTTCTTT	CAISDPVPNTEAFF
many	TRBV12-3/TRBV12-4	-	TRBJ1-5	TGTGCCAGCAGTTTAACTCCCTCATCGCCCCAGCATTTT	CASSLTPSSPQHF
many	TRBV7-2	-	TRBJ1-1	TGTGCCAGCAGCCAAGCCAGATTCATGAACACTGAAGCTTTCTTT	CASSQARFMNTEAFF
few	TRBV5-6	-	TRBJ2-7	TGTGCCAGCAGCCATCAGGAGGGAGCGTCCTACGAGCAGTACTTC	CASSHQEGASYEQYF
few	TRBV4-2	-	TRBJ2-7	TGTGCCAGCAGCCAAGTTGTCGGCACTTTGAGCGTCTCCTACGAGCAGTACTTC	CASSQVVGTLSVSYEQYF
-	TRBV10-3	-	TRBJ1-1	TGTGCCAGCAGTGCCCTCGCTGGCACCACTGAAGCTTTCTTT	CASSALAGTTEAFF
-	TRBV19	-	TRBJ1-1	TGTGCCAGTAGTATAGTTGCGGGGGGGGGCAGGGGTGACACTGAAGCTTTCTTT	CASSIVAGGGRGDTEAFF
many	TRBV6-5	-	TRBJ2-5	TGTGCCAGCAGAGATGCGGGATCTGCGAAAGAGACCCAGTACTTC	CASRDAGSAKETQYF
-	TRBV10-3	-	TRBJ1-6	TGTGCCATGAGGTCTGGGGATTCACCCCTCCACTTT	CAMRSGDSPLHF
many	TRBV6-5	-	TRBJ2-6	TGTGCCAGCAGTTACTCTTCAAGGGGCTCTGGGGCCAACGTCCTGACTTTC	CASSYSSRGSGANVLTF
many	TRBV2	TRBD1	TRBJ2-7	TGTGCCAGCAACCGACAGGGGCCCTACGAGCAGTACTTC	CASNRQGPYEQYF
many	TRBV7-9	-	TRBJ1-1	TGTGCCAGCAGGCCCGCGAGGAACACTGAAGCTTTCTTT	CASRPARNTEAFF
-	TRBV10-3	TRBD1	TRBJ1-6	TGTGCCATCAGTGACCGGGACAGGGGGTCGTTGCCCCTCCACTTT	CAISDRDRGSLPLHF